This T cell receptor beta chain comes out of a study of blood T cell repertoires in COVID-19. Background on the study: The origin of the acute and convalescent COVID-19 samples was the United States, Italy and Spain. Sources were T cells, B-cell-depleted T cells, or PBMCs; the material itself was cDNA or gDNA.

V lost 3 bases, J lost 3 bases, and 10 bases stayed unmatched. The CDR3 consists of 16 residues. Germline lookup yields CDR1 KGHSH and CDR2 LQKENI. Only in-frame clones appear in the TCRdb table, and some are missing; sequencing was by immunoSEQ multiplex PCR. The sample lists about 50,000 clones, about 90% seen once, with roughly 15% in the top ten. Sequenced material: peripheral blood. J is TRBJ1-1 and V is TRBV18; the match to TRBD1 covers 7 bases. The receptor comes from a human donor with active COVID-19. The donor label of this sample is uncertain. DNA for the CDR3: TGTGCCAGCTCACCGACAGGGCCAGGAGGGGACACTGAAGCTTTCTTT. It codes for CASSPTGPGGDTEAFF.